Listed below are T cell receptor beta chains from one sample, sequenced in a study of PD-1 blockade in mismatch repair-deficient tumors. These receptors' antigens are unknown. Data came from immunoSEQ multiplex PCR; TCRdb stores just in-frame clones and leaves some out. The profile shows roughly 14,000 clones, 70% to 90% of them singletons. The specimen was cells cultured in vitro, collected from a patient treated with pembrolizumab. The receptor source for this set is an adult with mismatch repair-deficient cancer. CDR3s include the opening cysteine and the closing phenylalanine or tryptophan. D genes are given only for firm matches. Not every row has a clone size; where given, it reads once, few, many or a size class.

>.|TRBV5-1|TRBD2|TRBJ2-1
TGCGCCAGCTTTAGGGGCGGGAGAGACAACAATGAGCAGTTCTTC
CASFRGGRDNNEQFF
>.|TRBV7-6|TRBD1|TRBJ2-5
TGTGCCAGCAGCCCGACAGGGGCCGAACAAGAGACCCAGTACTTC
CASSPTGAEQETQYF
>.|TRBV27|TRBD2|TRBJ2-7
TGTGCCAGCAGTTCTACTCCGGGACGGGGGGCCTACGAGCAGTACTTC
CASSSTPGRGAYEQYF
>few|TRBV10-3|.|TRBJ2-2
TGTGCCATCGACGCCAACGCGAACACCGGGGAGCTGTTTTTT
CAIDANANTGELFF
>.|TRBV6-1|TRBD1|TRBJ2-2
TGTGCCGTGCCCGGGACAGGGGGCACCGGGGAGCTGTTTTTT
CAVPGTGGTGELFF
>.|TRBV5-5|.|TRBJ2-7
TGTGCCAGCACTCTGGGGGGGACAGTCTCCTACGAGCAGTACTTC
CASTLGGTVSYEQYF
>.|TRBV6-1|.|TRBJ2-5
TGTGCCAGCAGTGATTTAAGCCCCCAGTACTTC
CASSDLSPQYF
>.|TRBV10-2|TRBD2|TRBJ2-1
TGCGCCAAGGGCCAGGGACTAGCGAGTGAGCAGTTCTTC
CAKGQGLASEQFF
>.|TRBV14|.|TRBJ1-1
TGTGCCAGCAGCCATCATCCCACCATGAACACTGAAGCTTTCTTT
CASSHHPTMNTEAFF
>.|TRBV7-2|.|TRBJ2-7
TGTGCCAGCAGCTTACGAGCGCAAGGTCCACTATATGAGCAGTACTTC
CASSLRAQGPLYEQYF
>.|TRBV7-3|TRBD1|TRBJ2-5
TGTGCCAGCAGCGCTAACAGGGGTCAGACCCAGTACTTC
CASSANRGQTQYF
>.|TRBV7-3|.|TRBJ1-2
TGTGCCAGCAGCTTAACTCCGAACTATGGCTACACCTTC
CASSLTPNYGYTF
>medium-sized|TRBV5-4|.|TRBJ2-1
TGTGCCAGCAGCTTCGTTAATGAGCAGTTCTTC
CASSFVNEQFF
>.|TRBV5-1|.|TRBJ1-2
TGCGCCAGCAGCTTGGCCGGGGAGCTACTTAACTATGGCTACACCTTC
CASSLAGELLNYGYTF
>.|TRBV12-5|.|TRBJ2-1
TGTGCTAGTGGTTTGTACGGGAAGGATGAGCAGTTCTTC
CASGLYGKDEQFF
>.|TRBV5-1|TRBD2|TRBJ2-1
TGCGCCAGCAGCTTGGCCGGCGCGGGAGGTAGCAATGAGCAGTTCTTC
CASSLAGAGGSNEQFF
>.|TRBV5-1|TRBD1|TRBJ2-2
TGCGCCAGCAGCGGGACAGGGGAGAACACCGGGGAGCTGTTTTTT
CASSGTGENTGELFF
>once|TRBV7-6|.|TRBJ2-7
TGTGCCAGCAGCTTAGATCAGAGGGCCTACGAGCAGTACTTC
CASSLDQRAYEQYF
>.|TRBV19|.|TRBJ1-2
TGTGCCACAATACAGGATGTTGGCTATGGCTACACCTTC
CATIQDVGYGYTF
>.|TRBV6-1|.|TRBJ1-4
TGTGCCAGCAGCCCCACGGTGGGAGAAAAACTGTTTTTT
CASSPTVGEKLFF
>.|TRBV5-4|.|TRBJ1-1
TGTGCCAGCAGCCAGCAGGCATCCGAAGCTTTCTTT
CASSQQASEAFF
>.|TRBV5-4|.|TRBJ2-7
TGTGCCAGCAGCTTGTTCCAGACCTACGAGCAGTACTTC
CASSLFQTYEQYF
>.|TRBV29-1|.|TRBJ1-4
TGCAGCGTTGAAAAGGCGGGCGCCGAAAAACTGTTTTTT
CSVEKAGAEKLFF
>.|TRBV5-4|TRBD1|TRBJ1-2
TGTGCCAGCATCCAGCGGCAGGGGGCCCCTCTAGGTGGCTACACCTTC
CASIQRQGAPLGGYTF
>.|TRBV2|TRBD2|TRBJ2-5
TGTGCCAGCAGTGAAGTGACTAGCGGGAGAGAGACCCAGTACTTC
CASSEVTSGRETQYF
>.|TRBV7-9|.|TRBJ2-3
TGTGCCAGCAGCCCTGATACTAGCACAGATACGCAGTATTTT
CASSPDTSTDTQYF
>.|TRBV11-1|TRBD1|TRBJ1-1
TGTGCCAGCAGCTTAGTACAGGGGGCCACTGAAGCTTTCTTT
CASSLVQGATEAFF
>.|TRBV27|.|TRBJ2-3
TGTGCCAGCAGTCCAGACGGTCTGAGCACAGATACGCAGTATTTT
CASSPDGLSTDTQYF
>.|TRBV5-1|TRBD1|TRBJ2-2
TGCGCCAGCAGCCTTTTTGACAGGGTAGGGACCGGGGAGCTGTTTTTT
CASSLFDRVGTGELFF
>.|TRBV5-6|.|TRBJ1-1
TGTGCCAGCAGCCGCGCGGGAATTAACACTGAAGCTTTCTTT
CASSRAGINTEAFF
>.|TRBV25-1|.|TRBJ1-2
TGTGCCAGCAATGGGGGTCCCATGGGTGGCTACACCTTC
CASNGGPMGGYTF
>.|TRBV6-6|TRBD2|TRBJ2-1
TGTGCCAGCAGTTTAAGGGGACTAGCCTACAATGAGCAGTTCTTC
CASSLRGLAYNEQFF
>.|TRBV6-5|TRBD1|TRBJ1-1
TGTGCCAGCAGTTACGGCGGCACGGACAGGGGGCACGCTTTCTTT
CASSYGGTDRGHAFF
>.|TRBV5-8|.|TRBJ2-5
TGTGCCAGCAGCTTTAGCAGCCAAGAGACCCAGTACTTC
CASSFSSQETQYF
>.|TRBV7-3|.|TRBJ1-2
TGTGCCAGCAGCTTAACTGGCCCAACAGACGGCTACACCTTC
CASSLTGPTDGYTF
>.|TRBV6-6|TRBD1|TRBJ1-2
TGTGCCAGCAGTTACCAGGGGGCAGACGGCTACACCTTC
CASSYQGADGYTF
>.|TRBV4-1|TRBD1|TRBJ2-7
TGCGCCAGCAGCCCCCCTAGACAGGGTTTAACGTACGAGCAGTACTTC
CASSPPRQGLTYEQYF
>.|TRBV5-5|.|TRBJ2-7
TGTGCCAGCCGAGATTGGCAGACCTCCTACGAGCAGTACTTC
CASRDWQTSYEQYF
>.|TRBV7-3|TRBD1|TRBJ1-1
TGTGCCAGCAGCTTAGAGGGACAGGCCCACACTGAAGCTTTCTTT
CASSLEGQAHTEAFF
>.|TRBV7-2|TRBD2|TRBJ2-2
TGTGCCAGCAGCATAACTAGCGGGTTGAACACCGGGGAGCTGTTTTTT
CASSITSGLNTGELFF
>.|TRBV30|TRBD1|TRBJ1-6
TGTGCCTGGAGTGTATCTGGGACAGGGAAATCACCCCTCCACTTT
CAWSVSGTGKSPLHF
>.|TRBV18|.|TRBJ2-7
TGTGCCAGCTCACCAGCTTATATCGTAGCGGAATCCTACGAGCAGTACTTC
CASSPAYIVAESYEQYF
>few|TRBV19|.|TRBJ1-1
TGTGCCAGTAGTATGTGGGAGGCCACTGAAGCTTTCTTT
CASSMWEATEAFF
>once|TRBV5-5|TRBD1|TRBJ1-5
TGTGCCAGCAGCCCACGACAGGGGCGGTCTAGCAATCAGCCCCAGCATTTT
CASSPRQGRSSNQPQHF
>.|TRBV19|.|TRBJ2-7
TGTGCCAGTAGTCCCAGCATGGAGGGAGGCACCTCCTACGAGCAGTACTTC
CASSPSMEGGTSYEQYF
>.|TRBV12-5|TRBD2|TRBJ2-7
TGTGCTAGTGGTTTGAAGGGACTAGCGGGAGGCAGCTCCTACGAGCAGTACTTC
CASGLKGLAGGSSYEQYF